What follows are 9 T cell receptor beta chains derived from one specimen sequenced in a study of siplizumab effects on memory and regulatory T cells. Assay: immunoSEQ multiplex PCR; the TCRdb copy retains only in-frame clones and omits some. The repertoire has fewer than 45,000 clones, 80% to 90% of them found once; the top ten carry around 0.25%. Input material: naive CD4+ T cells sorted from blood. Receptors were obtained from a human donor in good health.

This clone was recorded only once. The rearrangement links TRBV6-1 to TRBJ1-1, with 8 bases fitting TRBD1. This CDR3 is 14 amino acids long. CDR1 and CDR2 (germline): MNHNS, SASEGT. Germline trimming cut 4 bases from V and 5 bases from J; bases unmatched to any gene: 6. CDR3 loop: CASSGTGFWTEAFF. The CDR3 coding sequence is TGTGCCAGCAGTGGGACAGGGTTTTGGACTGAAGCTTTCTTT.

The chain joins TRBV5-4 to TRBJ2-7; tentative D call: TRBD2 (6 bases). Looked up from germline, CDR1 is SGHNT and CDR2 is YYREEE (reference sequence). The CDR3 has 17 amino acids. The V end lost 4 bases, the J end lost 1 base, and 21 bases lay between the germline ends. The CDR3, as DNA: TGTGCCAGCAGCCCCCTCCCTAACCAGCGGGCGTCCTACGAGCAGTACTTC. Amino acid sequence: CASSPLPNQRASYEQYF.

The chain joins TRBV30 to TRBJ2-7; D uncertain. The germline CDR1 and CDR2 sequences are GTSNPN and SVGIG (reference sequence). The CDR3 length is 12 residues. V lost 4 bases to trimming and J lost 4 bases, with 11 bases between them. The CDR3 is CAWTNSGYEQYF. The DNA of the CDR3 is TGTGCCTGGACAAACTCCGGGTACGAGCAGTACTTC.

Here the CDR3 reads CASSLLAGGSIYQETQYF. CDR3 sequence (DNA): TGTGCCAGCAGCTTGCTAGCGGGGGGCTCGATTTACCAAGAGACCCAGTACTTC. This chain uses TRBV5-6 with TRBJ2-5; 11 bases align to TRBD2. The CDR3 is 18 amino acids. Trimming at V came to 1 base and at J to 0 bases, leaving 8 bases not matched to a gene. Per germline, CDR1 SGHDT and CDR2 YYEEEE.

J is TRBJ2-3 and V is TRBV5-4; D is ambiguous. Germline CDR1 and CDR2: SGHNT and YYREEE (reference sequence). The CDR3 consists of 14 residues. Between the trimmed V and J ends, which lost 2 bases and 0 bases, there was a span of 7 bases. CDR3 loop: CASSFEISTDTQYF. DNA of the CDR3: TGTGCCAGCAGCTTTGAGATTAGCACAGATACGCAGTATTTT.

This chain joins TRBV7-9 and TRBJ1-2; possible D gene TRBD1, 5 bases. V gave up 5 bases and J gave up 8 bases, with 18 bases separating them. The germline V gene has CDR1 SEHNR and CDR2 FQNEAQ (reference sequence). The CDR3 consists of 14 residues. The CDR3 protein is CASSHDHGAQGYTF. The CDR3 bases are TGTGCCAGCAGCCATGACCACGGGGCGCAGGGCTACACCTTC.

The chain links TRBV2 to TRBJ1-2; no firm D call. CDR3 length equals 14 residues. V dropped 7 bases and J dropped 7 bases, with 19 bases sitting between them. Germline-derived CDR1 and CDR2 are SNHLY and FYNNEI. The CDR3 DNA reads TGTGCCAGCATCGGAGGACGGACCCTATCTGGCTACACCTTC. It codes for CASIGGRTLSGYTF.

V usage is TRBV5-5 and J usage is TRBJ1-2; 11 nucleotides agree with TRBD1. Germline V gene data show CDR1 as SGHKS and CDR2 as YYEKEE (reference sequence). Germline trimming cut 4 bases from V and 2 bases from J; bases unmatched to any gene: 7. The CDR3 consists of 16 residues. In nucleotides, the CDR3 is TGTGCCAGCAGCCACTTACGGGACAGGGGGAACTATGGCTACACCTTC. Translation gives CASSHLRDRGNYGYTF.

This rearrangement joins TRBV7-9 to TRBJ1-1; the match to TRBD1 covers 8 bases. J was trimmed by 1 base and V by 5 bases; bases with no gene match: 6. The CDR3 totals 15 residues. Germline values: CDR1 SEHNR, CDR2 FQNEAQ (reference sequence). The CDR3 nucleotides read TGTGCCAGCAGCCTTACAGGGGGAAAGAACACTGAAGCTTTCTTT. Amino acids: CASSLTGGKNTEAFF.